A selection of T cell receptor beta chains follows, all from one sample in a study of cytomegalovirus exposure and HLA in healthy donors. Using immunoSEQ multiplex PCR, the repertoire was profiled, and TCRdb retains in-frame clones only, with some absent. The sample totals 30,000 to 35,000 clones. Sequencing used PBMCs. All receptors come from a man aged 35 to 55 in good health and CMV-seronegative. CDR3s include the opening cysteine and the closing phenylalanine or tryptophan. A D gene is named only where the DNA matches it firmly.

D gene	J gene	V gene	CDR3 DNA	CDR3 protein
TRBD2	TRBJ2-2	TRBV30	TGTGCCTGGGGGGGACTAGCGGGAGGAGGGGAGCTGTTTTTT	CAWGGLAGGGELFF
-	TRBJ1-2	TRBV6-1	TGTGCCAGCAGTGAAGCATTTGTAGTTAACTATGGCTACACCTTC	CASSEAFVVNYGYTF
TRBD2	TRBJ2-7	TRBV4-1	TGCGCCAGCAGCCCTCAGATGGTTACTAGCGGGAGTCATATGTCAGGCTACGAGCAGTACTTC	CASSPQMVTSGSHMSGYEQYF
TRBD2	TRBJ2-3	TRBV5-8	TGTGCCAGCAGCCCGGGACTGAGGGAGGGTGATACGCAGTATTTT	CASSPGLREGDTQYF
-	TRBJ2-1	TRBV7-2	TGTGCCAGCAGCCGGGGCAATGAGCAGTTCTTC	CASSRGNEQFF
-	TRBJ1-1	TRBV6-5	TGTGCCAGCAGTTACTCGATAGGCCTCCCGGGGGCTTTCTTT	CASSYSIGLPGAFF
-	TRBJ2-7	TRBV6-5	TGTGCCAGCAGTTACGGGTCAGGCTTCCTCTACGAGCAGTACTTC	CASSYGSGFLYEQYF
TRBD1	TRBJ1-3	TRBV5-1	TGCGCCAGCAGCTTGGTTGGGGACAGCTCTGGAAACACCATATATTTT	CASSLVGDSSGNTIYF
TRBD2	TRBJ2-5	TRBV5-1	TGCGCCAGCAGCCAGGCTCGCGGGGGAAATTCCAGGGAGACCCAGTACTTC	CASSQARGGNSRETQYF
-	TRBJ2-1	TRBV30	TGTGCCTGGAGTCCAATTCGGAATGAGCAGTTCTTC	CAWSPIRNEQFF
-	TRBJ1-2	TRBV6-5	TGTGCCAGCAGGGACAGCGCTAACTATGGCTACACCTTC	CASRDSANYGYTF
TRBD1	TRBJ2-5	TRBV15	TGTGCCACCAGCAGAGGGGACAGGGGAGAGACCCAGTACTTC	CATSRGDRGETQYF
-	TRBJ1-5	TRBV4-1	TGCGCCAGCAGCCAAGATGGAGGGAACGTAGGTCAGCCCCAGCATTTT	CASSQDGGNVGQPQHF
-	TRBJ2-5	TRBV30	TGTGCCTGGACTCAGGACTGGTCAGGGACCCAGTACTTC	CAWTQDWSGTQYF